Reported below is one T cell receptor beta chain. No cognate antigen has been identified for it. The cohort comprised around 700 healthy bone marrow donors. At the time of sampling, every cohort member was nominally healthy, though immune exposures that went unrecorded were likely present. The donor tested CMV seronegative and was one of the 352 seronegative cohort members. A peripheral blood sample was provided by each donor, and peripheral blood mononuclear cells were used for TCR beta sequencing. Genomic DNA extraction from the blood cell samples was performed with the Qiagen DNeasy Blood Extraction Kit. The data derive from a study of cytomegalovirus exposure and HLA in healthy donors (dated by TCRdb to about 2017). Describing the broader study: In an earlier analysis of 450 to 750 of the donors, around 300 Gb of sequence data and 117 million unique TCR beta sequences from about 179 million T cells were reported. About 310 gigabases of sequencing data and tens of millions of unique TCR sequences were included in an early release covering about 600 HLA-typed donors. Of the roughly 410 genotyped donors, 65% to 90% were placed in the genetic ancestry cluster associated with self-reported Caucasian donors. The study aimed to test whether signatures of past pathogen exposure could be identified by cataloging public T cell receptors. The study used immunosequencing to profile the T cell repertoires of 666 subjects and linked those repertoires to cytomegalovirus serostatus. Besides the first cohort of roughly 660 subjects, a separate validation cohort made up of over 95 different subjects was used. To predict cytomegalovirus infection status, the study brought together high-throughput TCR immunosequencing, statistical association of individual TCRs with disease status, and machine learning. A later analysis re-analyzed previously published TCR beta repertoires from roughly 690 donors and added high-resolution HLA genotyping to study TCR occurrence patterns. Rather than using new phenotypic data, the later analysis identified candidate immune exposures from TCR beta sequences and from how often those sequences occurred across donors. An earlier analysis of more than 450 of the donors used high-throughput TCR beta sequencing to judge whether each TCR beta V gene segment behaved as functional or pseudogenic. Alongside the repertoire data, information on donor age, sex, ethnicity and CMV serostatus was compiled. A later genetic analysis used genome-wide SNP genotypes for about 60% of the roughly 700 donors, treating that subset as a discovery cohort. Every discovery cohort repertoire had been produced on one sequencing platform. Both class I and class II loci were covered by HLA typing, at four-digit resolution. Typing coverage varied by locus: roughly 620-640 donors for A, B, C, DRB1 and DQB1; 522 for DQA1; approximately 570 for DPA1; 450 to 480 for DPB1. Because of strong linkage in the cohort, five DR-DQ haplotypes were treated as single units for association and clustering. Among around 400 genotyped donors of the cohort, an average of approximately 240,000 unique TCR beta nucleotide sequences was sequenced per donor, of which 15% to 20% were non-productive.

The library was produced with the immunoSEQ multiplex PCR assay. For the multiplex PCR, a mixture combining 60 forward primers for TCR Vbeta segments and 13 reverse primers for TCR Jbeta segments was used. The CDR3 region of rearranged TCR beta genes was amplified from genomic DNA by a multiplex PCR assay. Amplified TCR beta libraries were sequenced as 87-base-pair reads on the Illumina HiSeq System. The original methods were these. A later analysis tallied tens of millions of unique TCR beta chains across the 666 repertoires, and approximately 9.9 million of those chains were shared by two or more donors. Raw reads were error-corrected and collapsed into unique sequences by a nearest-neighbor algorithm in which closely related sequences were merged to remove PCR and sequencing errors. CDR3 sequences were aligned to IMGT reference sequences to assign V, D and J gene segments. For a sequence to be retained, a match of at least six nucleotides to both a V gene segment and a J gene segment was required. Rearrangements were classified as productive when the CDR3 lacked stop codons and remained in frame with V and J, and all other rearrangements were classified as non-productive. CDR3 was defined by IMGT convention, running from the second conserved V-encoded cysteine to the conserved J-encoded phenylalanine. The earlier analysis of 450 to 750 of the donors excluded any sequence lacking an unambiguous match to a single V gene segment. In an earlier analysis of roughly 500 of the donors, V segments were called functional above 56.7% productive rearrangements and were called segregating when the between-donor standard deviation exceeded 5%. To diagnose cytomegalovirus status from the catalog of TCR beta chain sequences, a statistical classification framework was built. In a later analysis, V and J genes were assigned by comparing TCR nucleotide sequences against IMGT/GENE-DB human TR gene sequences. In a later analysis, CDR3 sequences and most-parsimonious VDJ recombination scenarios were assigned using the TCRdist pipeline. In a later analysis, each TCR beta chain was defined by its CDR3 amino acid sequence together with its V-gene family, and reads without a unique V-gene family were excluded. To address suspected cross-contamination and a sequencing artifact, a later analysis removed several hundred highly shared, low-generation-probability nucleotide sequences. For each public chain, a later analysis derived a clonal expansion index from normalized ranks of inferred template counts within each repertoire. Generation probabilities in a later analysis came from a VDJ recombination model fitted to out-of-frame rearrangements, and those results were checked against IGoR. In a later analysis, hypergeometric tests were used to score TCR-TCR, TCR-HLA and TCR-CMV co-occurrence, with a repertoire-size bias correction applied to TCR pairs. A later analysis estimated false discovery rates by permuting HLA or CMV assignments 20 times. A later analysis grouped co-occurring TCRs with DBSCAN, adding TCRdist sequence similarity when clustering within HLA-allele-positive subsets. Repertoires with fewer than 30,000 or more than 120,000 public chains were left out of co-occurrence clustering, as were five repertoires with anomalous nucleotide sharing. The clones in this table, taken by TCRdb from immuneACCESS, are in-frame only. Not every clone is retained; where verified, under half of the shortfall comes from an unresolved V gene, and the cause of the rest is unknown. V, J and clone size are taken as reported in that table, and D and trimming were inferred from the DNA itself. The sample's clone listing holds about 90,000 clones. 3.4% of the sample comes from the top ten.

From the germline V gene, CDR1 is MDHEN and CDR2 is SYDVKM. Its CDR3 holds 16 amino acids, cysteine through phenylalanine. Only the CDR3 portion is preserved as DNA: 48 bases, with reading frame beginning at the first base. Trimming accounts for 4 bases at V and 2 bases at J, while the number of junction bases matched to no gene is 8. Summary of the overall study and its limitations: In both the original and validation cohorts, the classifier was reported to diagnose cytomegalovirus status with high specificity and sensitivity. Immune exposure information for the cohort was limited to CMV serostatus. Linkage disequilibrium might explain the correlated functional status among segregating V segments, but an unknown experimental factor could not be excluded. In the study, some 180 TCR beta chains were listed as associated with cytomegalovirus. The authors suggested that the approach could potentially be extended to other disease states and immunological phenotypes. The sequencing pipeline was judged likely to have produced a cluster of highly shared sequence variants as a technical artifact. Because HLA typing was missing for some donors at each locus, association tests included only the typed subset. A further reported finding was that TCR beta sequences accurately predicted the HLA-A and HLA-B alleles for most subjects in the first cohort. Sequencing depth was assumed to be roughly uniform across donors in the presence/absence analyses, though that assumption may not hold. While some public TCRs were present in many individuals, most TCR sequences turned up only very rarely across donors. Some IMGT-functional V segments, including TRBV6-2 and TRBV6-3, could not be distinguished by the 87-base-pair reads and were therefore excluded. A later analysis found that TCR association rates varied across HLA loci, with DRB1 alleles showing the most associated TCRs and HLA-C alleles the fewest. Compared with equally common non-associated chains, HLA-associated TCR beta chains in a later analysis were more clonally expanded and had lower generation probabilities. Most CMV-associated TCR beta chains appeared to be HLA-restricted in a later analysis, and the HLA associations seemed to be driven largely by CMV exposure. Specific HLA alleles were associated with 15,000 to 20,000 TCR beta sequences at a false discovery rate of 0.05 in a later analysis. An association between a missense DCLRE1C variant and V-gene and J-gene trimming of TCR beta chains was found in a later genetic analysis and replicated in an independent cohort. When HLA alleles, especially DR and DQ, strongly co-occurred, attributing TCR associations to individual alleles was difficult. A few of the identified cytomegalovirus-associated TCR beta chains were confirmed in vitro to be specific for cytomegalovirus antigens. In an earlier analysis of some 640 of the donors, most TCR beta V segments were observed in productive rearrangements about 87% or about 30% of the time, broadly matching IMGT annotations. Only TCR beta chains were sequenced in this cohort, and the absence of alpha or paired-chain data limited detectable features. Compared with the roughly 670-donor mean, donors in an Asian-associated ancestry cluster had fewer N-insertions in productive TCRs, according to a later genetic analysis. In a later analysis, several top co-occurrence clusters were reported to appear linked to parvovirus B19, influenza, CMV and Epstein-Barr virus. Roughly 17 rarely observed V segments, including chromosome 9 orphons, were excluded from the earlier analysis of some 590 of the donors because counts were too low.

The chain couples TRBV28 to TRBJ2-1; TRBD2 matches 7 bases in the middle. Sequenced material: PBMCs. The TCR sequence derives from a woman between 25 and 40 years old in good health and CMV-seronegative. The CDR3 region reads CASSSPLSGTYNEQFF. Read as DNA, the sequence is TGTGCCAGCAGTTCCCCACTCAGCGGGACCTACAATGAGCAGTTCTTC.